The text below deals with one T cell receptor beta chain. Antigen: not known. The CDR3 has 14 amino acids. Germline V gene data show CDR1 as LNHNV and CDR2 as YYDKDF (reference sequence). V was cut by 5 bases and J by 1 base, with 12 bases left in between. These data belong to a study of blood T cells in healthy people across ages. Study-wide results and limits: Roughly linear declines in TCR beta diversity per million T cells occurred with age.

The use of a sample-barcoded 5' primer and a J-beta primer mix characterized a second PCR of roughly 6 to 11 cycles. From the 5' RACE reads, TCRdb called clonotypes with MiXCR, one entry per CDR3 protein. The sample has over 1.5 million distinct CDR3 sequences, about 50% seen once. Peripheral blood from each donor was collected in a volume of about 10 milliliters. Samples each yielded at least 6 micrograms of total RNA. The specimen sequenced was blood. This chain links TRBV15 with TRBJ2-7; D is unclear. This receptor was taken from a woman aged 40 to 55 in good health. The CDR3 nucleotides read TGTGCCACCAGCGGAACACCGTTATCCTACGAGCAGTACTTC. It is translated as CATSGTPLSYEQYF.